The entry below gives a single T cell receptor (beta chain) sequence along with its context. Its antigen is still unknown. This CDR3 has 14 residues. Trimming removed 4 bases from V and 9 bases from J, with 19 bases in between. Germline CDR1 SGHNT, CDR2 YYREEE (reference sequence). These data originate in a study of OX40 agonist ivuxolimab in advanced cancers. Study as a whole: Patients were dosed intravenously with ivuxolimab at 0.01 to 10 mg/kg every 2 weeks. General study results and limits: The average count of expanded clones was higher among CD8+ T cells than among CD4+. The study found among the lowest clonal expansion in partial responders at 0.1-3.0 mg/kg.

Libraries were prepared by immunoSEQ multiplex PCR; TCRdb keeps only in-frame clonotypes and omits some of them. The sample yields roughly 60,000 clones, about 90% seen once. The genes are TRBV5-4 and TRBJ2-5; D is possibly TRBD1 (5 bases). This clonotype was obtained from an adult with an advanced solid tumor such as melanoma, head and neck, liver or kidney cancer. The sequencing here drew on CD4+ or CD8+ T cells sorted from blood, taken in a trial of the OX40 agonist ivuxolimab. CDR3 DNA: TGTGCCAGCAGCCATTCGGACCATCTAGGGGCCCAGTACTTC. Amino acid sequence: CASSHSDHLGAQYF.